The T cell receptor (beta chain) under discussion was sequenced for a study of blood T cells in healthy people across ages. Study-level results: What prevented conclusive comparison of naive and antigen-experienced cells was that PBMCs were unsorted. Fewer expanded clones and more diversity marked long-lived versus aged donors.

Notes on this clonotype: Its matching antigen is unknown.

A second about 6 to 12 cycle PCR used barcoded and J-beta primers. In TCRdb, the 5' RACE reads were re-called with MiXCR into one record per CDR3 protein. The sample lists more than 650,000 distinct CDR3 sequences; 20% to 30% were seen once. The CDR3 extends over 16 amino acids. Germline CDR1 reads SEHNR; CDR2 reads FQNEAQ (reference sequence). J gave up 2 bases and V 6 bases, and 8 bases lay outside the gene matches. These sequences were also reported in another study, on T cells of mothers and their children. In that study: Thymic selection shapes TCR recombination output similarly in related and unrelated pairs.

The receptor was derived from a boy aged 5-17 years in good health. The specimen was blood. The genes are TRBV7-9 and TRBJ2-3; TRBD2 matches 10 bases. DNA for the CDR3: TGTGCCAGCAGATCCGGACTAGCGGTTTTCACAGATACGCAGTATTTT. Translation gives CASRSGLAVFTDTQYF.